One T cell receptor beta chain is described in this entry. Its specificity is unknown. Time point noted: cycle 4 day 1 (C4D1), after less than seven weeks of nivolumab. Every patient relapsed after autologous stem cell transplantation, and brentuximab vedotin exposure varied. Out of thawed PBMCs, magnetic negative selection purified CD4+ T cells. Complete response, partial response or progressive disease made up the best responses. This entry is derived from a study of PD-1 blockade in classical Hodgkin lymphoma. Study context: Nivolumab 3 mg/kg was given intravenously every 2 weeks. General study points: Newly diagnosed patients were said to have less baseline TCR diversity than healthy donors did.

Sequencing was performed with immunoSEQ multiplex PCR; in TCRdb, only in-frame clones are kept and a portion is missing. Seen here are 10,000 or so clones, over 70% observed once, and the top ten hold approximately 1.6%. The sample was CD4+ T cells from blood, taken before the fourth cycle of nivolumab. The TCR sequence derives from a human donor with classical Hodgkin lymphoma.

CDR3 residues: CLNGRGREKLFF. CDR3 sequence (DNA): TGCCTCAACGGCAGGGGGCGTGAAAAACTGTTTTTT. The V call is TRBV29-1, the J call TRBJ1-4, with 8 bases aligning to TRBD1. Germline CDR1 and CDR2: SQVTM and ANQGSEA. The CDR3 extends over 12 amino acids.